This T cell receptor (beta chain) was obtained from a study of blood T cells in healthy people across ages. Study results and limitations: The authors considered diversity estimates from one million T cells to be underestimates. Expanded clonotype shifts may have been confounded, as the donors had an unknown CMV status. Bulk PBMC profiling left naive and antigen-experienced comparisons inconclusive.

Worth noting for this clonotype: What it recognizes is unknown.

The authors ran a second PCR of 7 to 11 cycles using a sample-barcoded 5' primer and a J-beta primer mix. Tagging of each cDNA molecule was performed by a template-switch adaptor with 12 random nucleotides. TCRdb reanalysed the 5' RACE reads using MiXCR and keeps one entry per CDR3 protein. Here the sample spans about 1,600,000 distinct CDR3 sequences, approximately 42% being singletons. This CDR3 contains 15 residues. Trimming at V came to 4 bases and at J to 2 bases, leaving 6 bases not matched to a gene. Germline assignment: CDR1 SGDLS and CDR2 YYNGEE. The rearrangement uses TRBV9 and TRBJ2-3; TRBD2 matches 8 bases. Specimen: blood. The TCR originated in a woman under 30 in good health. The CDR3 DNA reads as TGTGCCAGCAGCTTAGTAGCGGGACTCACAGATACGCAGTATTTT. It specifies CASSLVAGLTDTQYF.